Shown below are 16 T cell receptor beta chains from a single sample sequenced in a study of blood T cell repertoires in COVID-19 (dated by TCRdb to the early 2020s). The method was the immunoSEQ multiplex PCR assay. In its TCRdb copy, this immuneACCESS table keeps in-frame sequences only and misses some clones. Where compared with another copy, unresolved V genes explain less than half of these, and the others have no known cause. The sample profile shows 150,000 to 200,000 clones; around 87% of them were found once. Less than 1% of the sample rests with the top ten. The specimen was peripheral blood. These receptors were obtained from a man younger than 35 with acute or convalescent COVID-19.

This CDR3 reads CASRPSGGRRDTQYF. As DNA, the CDR3 is TGTGCCAGTAGACCTAGCGGGGGGCGCAGAGATACGCAGTATTTT. The chain joins TRBV19 to TRBJ2-3, with TRBD2 matching over 11 bases. Germline V gene lookup returns CDR1 LNHDA and CDR2 SQIVND (reference sequence). The CDR3 covers 15 residues. The ends lost 6 bases at V and 5 bases at J; junction bases unmatched: 7.

In its sample, this clone was seen a few times. The gene calls are TRBV5-1 and TRBJ2-5; 8 positions agree with TRBD1. The CDR3 has 18 residues. V shed 1 base, J shed 1 base, and the junction held 12 bases outside the gene matches. Germline V lookup: CDR1 SGHRS, CDR2 YFSETQ. As DNA, the CDR3 is TGCGCCAGCAGCTTGACGCGCCCCGGGACAGGCCTCCAAGAGACCCAGTACTTC. This sequence encodes CASSLTRPGTGLQETQYF.

The chain links TRBV9 to TRBJ2-1, with TRBD1 as a possible D gene (6 bases). The CDR3 has 13 amino acids. With 7 bases removed from V and 5 bases from J, the gap between germline ends came to 13 bases. Per germline, CDR1 SGDLS and CDR2 YYNGEE. The CDR3 nucleotides read TGTGCCAGCGGGGGCGGCTGGGACAATGAGCAGTTCTTC. It is translated as CASGGGWDNEQFF.

This clone was recorded only once. CDR3 DNA: TGTGCCAGCAGTCTAGGAGTCATGGACTACTACAATGAGCAGTTCTTC. Encoded protein: CASSLGVMDYYNEQFF. The V and J genes are TRBV28 and TRBJ2-1; a weak D match, TRBD2 (6 bases). The CDR3 contains 16 residues. The germline V gene has CDR1 MDHEN and CDR2 SYDVKM. Trimming pared 5 bases from V and 3 bases from J, leaving 17 bases between.

CDR3 DNA sequence: TGTGCCAGCAGCCGAACTAGCGGGGGATACTACAATGAGCAGTTCTTC. It codes for CASSRTSGGYYNEQFF. This chain links TRBV3-1 (or the pseudogene TRBV3-2) with TRBJ2-1; 11 bases line up with TRBD2. Germline V lookup: CDR1 LGHDT, CDR2 YNNKEL (reference sequence). The CDR3 sequence is 16 residues long. V was pared by 4 bases and J by 3 bases, with 5 bases of the junction left unmatched.

This chain connects TRBV28 to TRBJ1-3; D is perhaps TRBD1 (5 bases). V was cut by 7 bases and J by 3 bases, with 19 bases left in between. CDR1 and CDR2 from the germline V gene are MDHEN and SYDVKM. This CDR3 is 16 amino acids long. The CDR3 here is CASTPGMGLIGNTIYF. The CDR3, as DNA: TGTGCCAGCACCCCGGGTATGGGACTGATTGGAAACACCATATATTTT.

The rearrangement joins TRBV19 to TRBJ2-2; D remains unclear. The CDR3 spans 13 residues. CDR1 LNHDA and CDR2 SQIVND come from the germline V gene (reference sequence). Trimming shortened V by 3 bases and J by 5 bases, and 7 bases separated the two germline ends. In nucleotides, the CDR3 is TGTGCCAGTAGTATTCCACGGACCGGGGAGCTGTTTTTT. This codes for CASSIPRTGELFF.

The rearrangement joins TRBV7-9 to TRBJ1-5, with 7 bases aligning to TRBD1. There are 18 residues in the CDR3. The junction had 8 bases not matched to a gene; V was cut back by 0 bases and J by 0 bases. Germline values: CDR1 SEHNR, CDR2 FQNEAQ (reference sequence). CDR3 coding DNA: TGTGCCAGCAGCTTAGCCTCGGGAGGGGGCAATAGCAATCAGCCCCAGCATTTT. It translates to CASSLASGGGNSNQPQHF.

The chain is built from TRBV15 and TRBJ1-3; possible D gene TRBD1, 6 bases. The CDR3 covers 18 residues. The germline CDR1 and CDR2 sequences are LNHNV and YYDKDF (reference sequence). The V and J ends lost 2 bases and 2 bases respectively, with 19 bases between them. The CDR3 DNA reads as TGTGCCACCAGCAGAAGTGGTGGGGGCGTTTCTACTGGAAACACCATATATTTT. The encoded protein is CATSRSGGGVSTGNTIYF.

V and J are TRBV5-1 and TRBJ1-2, with 8 bases aligning to TRBD1. V lost 0 bases, J lost 7 bases, and 11 bases stayed unmatched. CDR3 length equals 16 residues. Germline V lookup: CDR1 SGHRS, CDR2 YFSETQ. CDR3 sequence (DNA): TGCGCCAGCAGCTTGGCCCCAGGGGGCGCGAGTAGTGGCTACACCTTC. Its protein product is CASSLAPGGASSGYTF.

The V and J genes are TRBV2 and TRBJ1-5, with D perhaps TRBD1 (6 bases). The CDR3 is 15 amino acids. Trimming took off 5 bases at V and 3 bases at J, with 14 bases between the two ends. The germline gives CDR1 SNHLY, CDR2 FYNNEI. The CDR3 reads CASSRGQSTNQPQHF. For the CDR3, the DNA is TGTGCCAGCAGTAGAGGACAGTCCACCAATCAGCCCCAGCATTTT.

This clone was recorded once. The rearrangement links TRBV6-5 to TRBJ2-1; 7 nucleotides match TRBD1. There are 14 residues in the CDR3. V lost 6 bases and J lost 6; bases outside the gene matches: 8. Germline CDR1 MNHEY, CDR2 SVGAGI. The DNA for the CDR3 is TGTGCCAGCAGCTTCGACAGGGCCACCAATGAGCAGTTCTTC. Translating gives CASSFDRATNEQFF.

The chain recombines TRBV19 with TRBJ1-5; D call uncertain. Germline CDR1 is LNHDA and CDR2 is SQIVND (reference sequence). The CDR3 loop spans 14 amino acids. The ends were cut back, 1 base at V and 2 bases at J, with 6 bases in the middle. The CDR3 loop is CASSIVAGNQPQHF. The CDR3 nucleotides are TGTGCCAGTAGTATAGTGGCCGGCAATCAGCCCCAGCATTTT.

Here the CDR3 DNA reads TGTGCCAGCAGCCAAGAGGTCCCCAGGGGGCGGTATGGCTACACCTTC. Its protein is CASSQEVPRGRYGYTF. The chain links TRBV3-1 (or the pseudogene TRBV3-2) to TRBJ1-2; 8 bases are shared with TRBD1. With 0 bases clipped from V and 5 bases from J, the junction kept 8 bases outside the gene matches. This CDR3 contains 16 residues. Germline-derived CDR1 and CDR2 are LGHDT and YNNKEL (reference sequence).

The chain recombines TRBV6-5 with TRBJ1-2; TRBD1 matches 7 bases. V shed 7 bases, J shed 3 bases, and the junction held 5 bases outside the gene matches. Germline CDR1 and CDR2: MNHEY and SVGAGI. The CDR3 spans 13 residues. DNA for the CDR3: TGTGCCAGCATTACAGGGGTCTACTATGGCTACACCTTC. Amino acid sequence: CASITGVYYGYTF.

This clone was seen just once. The chain employs TRBV6-6 and TRBJ2-7, with TRBD1 matching 9 bases. V lost 0 bases, J lost 3 bases, and 6 bases stayed unmatched. The germline gives CDR1 MNHNY, CDR2 SVGAGI (reference sequence). The CDR3 contains 16 residues. The CDR3 loop is CASSYSSPGQGYEQYF. Written as DNA, the CDR3 is TGTGCCAGCAGTTACTCTTCACCGGGACAGGGCTACGAGCAGTACTTC.